Shown below are 3 T cell receptor beta chains from a single sample sequenced in a study of CD8 T cells in Susac syndrome. It was with random hexamers that about 0.45 to 1 ug RNA was reverse transcribed. TCRdb redid the calling of the immunoSEQ multiplex PCR reads with MiXCR, one entry per CDR3 protein. The sample lists approximately 180,000 distinct CDR3 sequences, 90% to 95% occurring once. The sequenced sample consisted of CD4+ T cells from PBMCs. Source of these receptors: a human donor with Susac syndrome.

CDR3 sequence reads: CSASLGRTDSNQPQHF. DNA for the CDR3: TGCAGTGCTAGCCTAGGAAGGACAGACAGCAATCAGCCCCAGCATTTT. The rearrangement uses TRBV20-1 and TRBJ1-5, with D possibly matching TRBD1 (6 bases). Germline CDR1 is DFQATT and CDR2 is SNEGSKA (reference sequence). V lost 3 bases, J lost 1 base, and 16 bases lay in between. This CDR3 has 16 amino acids.

The chain recombines TRBV5-5 with TRBJ2-6; no firm D call. The CDR3 runs 13 residues. Trimming pared 4 bases from V and 5 bases from J, leaving 7 bases between. Germline-derived CDR1 and CDR2 are SGHKS and YYEKEE (reference sequence). The CDR3, as DNA: TGTGCCAGCAGCCCCCTCCGGGCCAACGTCCTGACTTTC. As protein: CASSPLRANVLTF.

CDR3 sequence (DNA): TGTGCCAGCAGCTTAACAGACAACACTGAAGCTTTCTTT. It yields the protein CASSLTDNTEAFF. This chain joins TRBV11-2 and TRBJ1-1; no firm D call. The V gene lost 2 bases and the J gene lost 2 bases, with 6 bases spanning the gap. Germline V CDR1 and CDR2: SGHAT, FQNNGV. The CDR3 loop spans 13 amino acids.